These 12 T cell receptor beta chains originate from one sample sequenced in a study of identical twins. TCRdb passed the 5' RACE reads through MiXCR, listing each CDR3 protein once. The data contain 200,000 to 250,000 distinct CDR3 sequences, approximately 7.8% of them singletons. This sample was also put to use in a study of yellow fever vaccine responses in identical twins.

The material sequenced was CD8+ T cells sorted from blood. The receptor set was obtained from a woman between 18 and 30 years old in good health.

In its sample, this clonotype was seen many times. V usage is TRBV4-1 and J usage is TRBJ2-2; D is unclear. CDR3 size: 17 residues. Trimming took off 2 bases at V and 1 base at J, with 14 bases between the two ends. Germline V gene lookup returns CDR1 MGHRA and CDR2 YSYEKL. CDR3 protein: CASSQLALTKNTGELFF. Written as DNA, the CDR3 is TGCGCCAGCAGCCAACTTGCTTTAACAAAGAACACCGGGGAGCTGTTTTTT.

The gene calls are TRBV5-1 and TRBJ2-3; the match to TRBD2 covers 8 bases. V dropped 3 bases and J dropped 2; count of bases not matched to a gene: 11. The CDR3 spans 17 residues. CDR1 is SGHRS and CDR2 is YFSETQ in the germline V gene. CDR3 in DNA: TGCGCCAGCAGCTCTGGGACTAGTGTCCCCCCCACAGATACGCAGTATTTT. As protein: CASSSGTSVPPTDTQYF.

This clonotype was seen many times. V is TRBV15 and J is TRBJ2-5; 8 nucleotides agree with TRBD2. The CDR3 runs to 15 residues. With V trimmed by 8 bases and J by 0 bases, 8 bases remained unmatched. Germline V gene lookup returns CDR1 LNHNV and CDR2 YYDKDF (reference sequence). The CDR3 nucleotides read TGTGCCACCTGTGGTAGCGGGAAGTACCAAGAGACCCAGTACTTC. Protein product: CATCGSGKYQETQYF.

This clonotype was seen only a few times. V is TRBV16 and J is TRBJ2-2, with D uncertain. Per the germline V gene, CDR1 is KGHSY and CDR2 is FQNENV. V shed 3 bases and J shed 7 bases, with 6 bases lying between them. CDR3 length equals 12 residues. The CDR3 sequence is CASSHTSGELFF. Here the CDR3 DNA reads TGTGCCAGCAGCCACACAAGCGGGGAGCTGTTTTTT.

This clonotype was seen more than once but under ten times. The rearrangement uses TRBV3-1 and TRBJ2-6; D may be TRBD1 (6 bases). The CDR3 consists of 18 residues. V lost 0 bases and J 0 bases, leaving 12 bases between the germline ends. Germline CDR1 is LGHDT and CDR2 is YNNKEL (reference sequence). The CDR3 region is CASSQDHWTDSGANVLTF. CDR3 in DNA: TGTGCCAGCAGCCAAGACCACTGGACAGACTCTGGGGCCAACGTCCTGACTTTC.

This clonotype was seen a few times. This chain connects TRBV12-3 or TRBV12-4 to TRBJ2-7; TRBD2 aligns across 10 bases. The CDR3 is made up of 16 amino acids. The V segment lost 6 bases and the J segment 3 bases; nucleotides outside the gene matches: 11. CDR3 coding DNA: TGTGCCAGCAGCTTTTCACGAGCGGGAGGGTTCTACGAGCAGTACTTC. Encoded protein: CASSFSRAGGFYEQYF.

Note on this clonotype: A read error may produce the germline difference seen at one junction end. J is TRBJ2-3 and V is TRBV6-1; D is possibly TRBD2 (5 bases). CDR1 MNHNS and CDR2 SASEGT come from the germline V gene. This CDR3 contains 16 residues. CDR3 protein: CASREGGADGTDTQYF. The CDR3 DNA reads as TGTGCCAGCAGGGAAGGAGGTGCGGATGGCACAGATACGCAGTATTTT.

The chain employs TRBV6-1 and TRBJ2-3, with D perhaps matching TRBD2 (5 bases). Trimming removed 8 bases at V and 2 bases at J, with 20 bases between. This CDR3 is 16 amino acids long. Germline V gene lookup returns CDR1 MNHNS and CDR2 SASEGT. The CDR3: CASESGKTQHTDTQYF. As DNA, the CDR3 is TGTGCCAGCGAGTCGGGGAAGACACAACACACAGATACGCAGTATTTT.

This clonotype was detected a few times. The CDR3 DNA sequence: TGTGCCAGCAGCCCACCCCTCGGGACTAACACAGATACGCAGTATTTT. Residues: CASSPPLGTNTDTQYF. The chain recombines TRBV12-3 or TRBV12-4 with TRBJ2-3; 7 nucleotides align to TRBD2. This CDR3 region has 16 residues. V shed 6 bases, J shed 2 bases, and the junction held 11 bases outside the gene matches.

This clonotype was detected only once. This may stem from a read error, because a much larger clone lies one nucleotide away. V usage is TRBV24-1 and J usage is TRBJ2-1, with D possibly being TRBD1 (7 bases). The CDR3 sequence is 15 residues long. The ends were cut back, 5 bases at V and 11 bases at J, with 21 bases in the middle. CDR1 is KGHDR and CDR2 is SFDVKD in the germline V gene. The CDR3 sequence is CATSVPGGTFTKQFF. The CDR3 nucleotides read TGTGCCACCAGTGTCCCAGGGGGGACTTTTACGAAGCAGTTCTTC.

This clonotype was recorded many times. V is TRBV4-1 and J is TRBJ2-1; 7 bases agree with TRBD1. The V segment lost 1 base and the J segment 2 bases; nucleotides outside the gene matches: 5. Germline V gene sequence: CDR1 MGHRA, CDR2 YSYEKL. The CDR3 has 16 amino acids. The CDR3 DNA reads TGCGCCAGCAGCCAAGTTTCCGGGACAGCCTACAATGAGCAGTTCTTC. Its protein is CASSQVSGTAYNEQFF.

The chain couples TRBV12-3 or TRBV12-4 to TRBJ2-5; D is unresolved. This CDR3 is 14 amino acids long. Trimming removed 1 base at V and 5 bases at J, with 11 bases between. The CDR3 reads CASSLGTTQETQYF. The CDR3, as DNA: TGTGCCAGCAGTTTAGGGACGACCCAGGAGACCCAGTACTTC.